This TCR beta chain originates from a study of blood T cell repertoires in COVID-19. Overall study context: The samples span acute and convalescent COVID-19 from the United States, Italy and Spain.

With 6 bases clipped from V and 5 bases from J, the junction kept 11 bases outside the gene matches. The CDR3 consists of 15 residues. CDR1 MDHEN and CDR2 SYDVKM come from the germline V gene. TCRdb keeps only in-frame clones here, not all; method: immunoSEQ multiplex PCR. The table records under 100,000 clones, 90% of them present only once. The chain carries TRBV28 and TRBJ2-5; TRBD1 matches at 8 bases. Sample: peripheral blood. The receptor was derived from a man aged 50 to 59 with acute or convalescent COVID-19. The CDR3 sequence is CASSHLTGGEETQYF. DNA for the CDR3: TGTGCCAGCAGCCACCTCACAGGGGGAGAGGAGACCCAGTACTTC. Complete variable domain (other parts from reference TRBV28 and TRBJ2-5): DVKVTQSSRYLVKRTGEKVFLECVQDMDHENMFWYRQDPGLGLRLIYFSYDVKMKEKGDIPEGYSVSREKKERFSLILESASTNQTSMYLCASSHLTGGEETQYFGPGTRLLVL.